A selection of T cell receptor beta chains follows, all from one sample in a study of cytomegalovirus exposure and HLA in healthy donors. This table comes from immunoSEQ multiplex PCR, and its TCRdb copy is limited to in-frame clones, with some not included. The table has roughly 70,000 clones, 85% to 95% seen once; the top ten hold 3% to 4%. The specimen was PBMCs. Source of these receptors: a man younger than 30 in good health and CMV-seronegative. The CDR3 runs from the conserved cysteine through the conserved F or W. Fields, in order: V gene, D gene, J gene, clone size, CDR3 DNA, CDR3 protein. The D gene is left open where the match is weak. Only some rows state a clone size, as once, few, many or a class for expanded clones.

v_call: TRBV18; d_call: .; j_call: TRBJ1-1; clone_size: .; cdr3_nt: TGTGCCAGCTCCCCCGACAAACCTGAAGCTTTCTTT; cdr3_aa: CASSPDKPEAFF
v_call: TRBV2; d_call: TRBD1; j_call: TRBJ2-6; clone_size: .; cdr3_nt: TGTGCCACTTATAGGGACAGGGCGTACTCTGGGGCCAACGTCCTGACTTTC; cdr3_aa: CATYRDRAYSGANVLTF
v_call: TRBV5-1; d_call: .; j_call: TRBJ2-3; clone_size: .; cdr3_nt: TGCGCCAGCAGCTTGGGGCTGGGGGCGAGGCCAGATACGCAGTATTTT; cdr3_aa: CASSLGLGARPDTQYF
v_call: TRBV19; d_call: .; j_call: TRBJ1-5; clone_size: .; cdr3_nt: TGTGCCAGTACCCGAGGCGATCAGCCCCAGCATTTT; cdr3_aa: CASTRGDQPQHF
v_call: TRBV7-9; d_call: .; j_call: TRBJ1-2; clone_size: .; cdr3_nt: TGTGCCCCCGATTGGGGAGCTCTTAGTGGCTACACCTTC; cdr3_aa: CAPDWGALSGYTF
v_call: TRBV7-9; d_call: .; j_call: TRBJ2-3; clone_size: .; cdr3_nt: TGTGCCAGCAGACCCGCCCAGGGATCGAGCACAGATACGCAGTATTTT; cdr3_aa: CASRPAQGSSTDTQYF
v_call: TRBV11-2; d_call: .; j_call: TRBJ2-5; clone_size: .; cdr3_nt: TGTGCCAGCAGCTACGACAGCCTCCAAGAGACCCAGTACTTC; cdr3_aa: CASSYDSLQETQYF
v_call: TRBV7-2; d_call: .; j_call: TRBJ2-3; clone_size: .; cdr3_nt: TGTGCCAGCAGCCCCGGGGATAGCAGCACAGATACGCAGTATTTT; cdr3_aa: CASSPGDSSTDTQYF
v_call: TRBV7-9; d_call: .; j_call: TRBJ2-5; clone_size: .; cdr3_nt: TGTGCCAGCAGCTTAGCCACGCCCCAAACGGTTAGAGGCTCCCAGTACTTC; cdr3_aa: CASSLATPQTVRGSQYF
v_call: TRBV11-2; d_call: .; j_call: TRBJ1-1; clone_size: .; cdr3_nt: TGTGCCAGCAGTCAAGACTACACTGAAGCTTTCTTT; cdr3_aa: CASSQDYTEAFF
v_call: TRBV6-6; d_call: .; j_call: TRBJ2-7; clone_size: once; cdr3_nt: TGTGCCAGCAGTGCGGCCCTTTACGAGCAGTACTTC; cdr3_aa: CASSAALYEQYF
v_call: TRBV6-5; d_call: .; j_call: TRBJ2-7; clone_size: once; cdr3_nt: TGTGCCAGCAGTTACTCGCTGGGAGATGGGGAGCAGTACTTC; cdr3_aa: CASSYSLGDGEQYF
v_call: TRBV7-8; d_call: .; j_call: TRBJ1-1; clone_size: .; cdr3_nt: TGTGCCAGCAGCCAAGACAGGCCAAACACTGAAGCTTTCTTT; cdr3_aa: CASSQDRPNTEAFF
v_call: TRBV5-1; d_call: TRBD2; j_call: TRBJ2-2; clone_size: .; cdr3_nt: TGCGCCAGCAGCTTTACTAGCGCCACCGGGGAGCTGTTTTTT; cdr3_aa: CASSFTSATGELFF
v_call: TRBV4-1; d_call: TRBD2; j_call: TRBJ2-3; clone_size: .; cdr3_nt: TGCGCCAGCAGCCAAGCCACAGGACTAGCGGGGGACCATCCGAGCACAGATACGCAGTATTTT; cdr3_aa: CASSQATGLAGDHPSTDTQYF
v_call: TRBV29-1; d_call: TRBD2; j_call: TRBJ2-5; clone_size: once; cdr3_nt: TGCAGCGTTGATCCTTCTAGCGGGGGGGCTGGGACCCAGTACTTC; cdr3_aa: CSVDPSSGGAGTQYF
v_call: TRBV11-3; d_call: TRBD1; j_call: TRBJ2-7; clone_size: .; cdr3_nt: TGTGCCAGCAGCCCCGGGACAGGGCCCGAGCAGTACTTC; cdr3_aa: CASSPGTGPEQYF
v_call: TRBV11-3; d_call: .; j_call: TRBJ2-1; clone_size: .; cdr3_nt: TGTGCCAGCAGCTTAGGGACAGATCCTTCCTACAATGAGCAGTTCTTC; cdr3_aa: CASSLGTDPSYNEQFF